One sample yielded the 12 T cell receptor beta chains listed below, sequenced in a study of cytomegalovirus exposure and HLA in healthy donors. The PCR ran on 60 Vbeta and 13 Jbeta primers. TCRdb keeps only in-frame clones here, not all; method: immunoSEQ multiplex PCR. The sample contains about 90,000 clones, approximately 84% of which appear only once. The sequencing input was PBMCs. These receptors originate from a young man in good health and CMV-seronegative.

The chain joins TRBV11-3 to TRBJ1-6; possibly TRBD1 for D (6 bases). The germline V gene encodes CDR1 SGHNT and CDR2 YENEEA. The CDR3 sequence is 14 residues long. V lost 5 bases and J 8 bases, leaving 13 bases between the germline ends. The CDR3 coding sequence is TGTGCCAGCAGCGCCGGACAGCTACATTCACCCCTCCACTTT. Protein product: CASSAGQLHSPLHF.

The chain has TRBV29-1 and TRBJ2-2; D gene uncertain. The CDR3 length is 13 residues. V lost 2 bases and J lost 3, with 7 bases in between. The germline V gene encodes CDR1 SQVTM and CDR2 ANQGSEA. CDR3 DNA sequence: TGCAGCGTTGAATCGCAGGACACCGGGGAGCTGTTTTTT. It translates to CSVESQDTGELFF.

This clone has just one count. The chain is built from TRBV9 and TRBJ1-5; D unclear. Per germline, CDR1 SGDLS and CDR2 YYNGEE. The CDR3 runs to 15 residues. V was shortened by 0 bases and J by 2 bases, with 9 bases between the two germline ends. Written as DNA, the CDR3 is TGTGCCAGCAGCGTAGCCGGGGAGGGCAATCAGCCCCAGCATTTT. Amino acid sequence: CASSVAGEGNQPQHF.

CDR3 sequence: CASNGGRVRNTEAFF. In DNA form, the CDR3 reads TGTGCCAGCAACGGGGGGCGTGTGAGGAACACTGAAGCTTTCTTT. J is TRBJ1-1 and V is TRBV28; tentatively, D is TRBD1 (6 bases). The CDR3 extends over 15 amino acids. Per germline, CDR1 MDHEN and CDR2 SYDVKM. V was pared by 7 bases and J by 1 base, with 16 bases between.

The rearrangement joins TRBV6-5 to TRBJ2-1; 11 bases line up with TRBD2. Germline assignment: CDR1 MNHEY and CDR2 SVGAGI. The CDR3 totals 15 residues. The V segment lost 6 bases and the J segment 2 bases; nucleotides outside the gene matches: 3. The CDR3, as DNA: TGTGCCAGCAGATTAGCGGGAGGGCCCTACAATGAGCAGTTCTTC. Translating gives CASRLAGGPYNEQFF.

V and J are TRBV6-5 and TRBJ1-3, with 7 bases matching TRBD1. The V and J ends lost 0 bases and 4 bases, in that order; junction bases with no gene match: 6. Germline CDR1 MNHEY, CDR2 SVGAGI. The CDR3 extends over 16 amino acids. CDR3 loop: CASSYSLQQGGNTIYF. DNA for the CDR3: TGTGCCAGCAGTTACTCACTCCAACAGGGGGGAAACACCATATATTTT.

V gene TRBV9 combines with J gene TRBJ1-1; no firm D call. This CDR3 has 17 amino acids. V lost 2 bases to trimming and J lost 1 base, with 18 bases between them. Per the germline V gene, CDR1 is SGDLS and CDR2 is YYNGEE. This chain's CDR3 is CASSVGSLPTANTEAFF. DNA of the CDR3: TGTGCCAGCAGCGTTGGATCCCTCCCGACTGCGAACACTGAAGCTTTCTTT.

CDR3 protein: CASSSSGGTQPQHF. CDR3 DNA sequence: TGTGCCAGCAGCTCTAGCGGGGGGACGCAGCCCCAGCATTTT. V is TRBV11-2 and J is TRBJ1-5, with D possibly being TRBD1 (5 bases). The CDR3 consists of 14 residues. V was trimmed by 4 bases and J by 7 bases, leaving 14 bases between them. Germline V gives CDR1 SGHAT, CDR2 FQNNGV. The complete variable domain, with remaining parts taken from reference TRBV11-2 and TRBJ1-5, reads EAGVAQSPRYKIIEKRQSVAFWCNPISGHATLYWYQQILGQGPKLLIQFQNNGVVDDSQLPKDRFSAERLKGVDSTLKIQPAKLEDSAVYLCASSSSGGTQPQHFGDGTRLSIL.

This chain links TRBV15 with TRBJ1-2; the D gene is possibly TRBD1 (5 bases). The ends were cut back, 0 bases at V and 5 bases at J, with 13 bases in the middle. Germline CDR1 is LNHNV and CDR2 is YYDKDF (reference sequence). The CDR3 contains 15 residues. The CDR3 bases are TGTGCCACCAGCAGAGATTTGAGGGAGGGGTATGGCTACACCTTC. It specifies CATSRDLREGYGYTF.

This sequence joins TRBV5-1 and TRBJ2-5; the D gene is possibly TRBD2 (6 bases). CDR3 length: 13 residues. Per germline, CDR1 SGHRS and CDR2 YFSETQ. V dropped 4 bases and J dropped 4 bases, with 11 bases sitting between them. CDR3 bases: TGCGCCAGCAGCCCACTAGCCCGAGAGACCCAGTACTTC. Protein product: CASSPLARETQYF.

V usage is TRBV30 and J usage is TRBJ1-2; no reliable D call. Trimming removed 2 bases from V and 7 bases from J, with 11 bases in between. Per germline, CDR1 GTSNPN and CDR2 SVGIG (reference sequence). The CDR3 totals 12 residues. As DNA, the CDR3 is TGTGCCTGGAGTTATAATGTGTTTGGCTACACCTTC. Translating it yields CAWSYNVFGYTF.

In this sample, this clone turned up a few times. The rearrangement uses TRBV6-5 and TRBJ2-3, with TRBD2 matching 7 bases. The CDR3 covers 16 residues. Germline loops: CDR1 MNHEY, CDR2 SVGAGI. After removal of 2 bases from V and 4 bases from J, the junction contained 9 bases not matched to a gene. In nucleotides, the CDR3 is TGTGCCAGCAGTTACATGGGCGGGAGAACCGCAGATACGCAGTATTTT. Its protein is CASSYMGGRTADTQYF.